The 27 T cell receptor beta chains given below trace back to one sample, sequenced in a study of blood T cell repertoires in COVID-19. Sequencing used immunoSEQ multiplex PCR; TCRdb keeps in-frame clones, though not all of them. The data show 250,000 to 300,000 clones, about four fifths seen once. The sample taken for sequencing was PBMCs or T cells enriched from blood (not recorded which). Source of these receptors: a man aged 35 to 55 who had been exposed to COVID-19.

This clone was seen more than once but under ten times. The genes are TRBV25-1 and TRBJ1-1; the D gene is possibly TRBD1 (6 bases). Trimming cost V 7 bases and J 11 bases, with 20 bases left between them. The V gene's germline CDR1 is MGHDK and CDR2 SYGVNS. CDR3 size: 13 residues. This CDR3 reads CASTARGARGAFF. As DNA, the CDR3 is TGTGCCAGCACCGCCCGGGGGGCGCGTGGGGCTTTCTTT.

This chain joins TRBV3-1 (or the pseudogene TRBV3-2) and TRBJ2-5, with D perhaps TRBD2 (5 bases). Germline lookup yields CDR1 LGHDT and CDR2 YNNKEL (reference sequence). The CDR3 loop spans 14 amino acids. The V gene lost 5 bases and the J gene lost 1 base, with 11 bases spanning the gap. CDR3 sequence: CASSSGLLQETQYF. The CDR3 DNA is TGTGCCAGCAGCTCCGGACTTCTCCAAGAGACCCAGTACTTC.

This CDR3 is CASSQEGEGAGELFF. The CDR3 DNA is TGTGCCAGCAGCCAGGAAGGAGAAGGCGCCGGGGAGCTGTTTTTT. This rearrangement joins TRBV3-1 (or the pseudogene TRBV3-2) to TRBJ2-2; D gene unclear. Trimming cost V 3 bases and J 6 bases, with 14 bases left between them. The CDR3 covers 15 residues. CDR1 is LGHDT, CDR2 YNNKEL, per germline (reference sequence).

The V and J genes are TRBV18 and TRBJ1-2; 9 bases are shared with TRBD1. The germline gives CDR1 KGHSH, CDR2 LQKENI. This CDR3 is built from 15 residues. With V trimmed by 3 bases and J by 4 bases, 6 bases remained unmatched. In DNA, the CDR3 is TGTGCCAGCTCACCCGGACAGGGGACTGTCTATGGCTACACCTTC. This codes for CASSPGQGTVYGYTF.

The rearrangement uses TRBV6-5 and TRBJ1-4; D gene uncertain. With 10 bases removed from V and 8 bases from J, the gap between germline ends came to 17 bases. CDR3 length: 13 amino acids. Germline V gives CDR1 MNHEY, CDR2 SVGAGI. The CDR3: CATPKGEGEKLFF. CDR3 nucleotides: TGTGCCACCCCCAAGGGAGAGGGCGAAAAACTGTTTTTT.

The CDR3 protein is CASRPPGTLASPLHF. The CDR3 nucleotides read TGTGCCAGCAGGCCCCCCGGGACATTGGCTTCACCCCTCCACTTT. The V gene is TRBV3-1 (or the pseudogene TRBV3-2), the J gene TRBJ1-6; D perhaps matches TRBD1 (6 bases). V shed 6 bases and J shed 9 bases, with 18 bases lying between them. The CDR3 covers 15 residues. Germline V lookup: CDR1 LGHDT, CDR2 YNNKEL (reference sequence).

V gene TRBV25-1 combines with J gene TRBJ2-1, with 7 bases identical to TRBD2. Losses at the gene ends were 1 base for V and 7 bases for J; bases not matched to a gene: 4. The CDR3 sequence is 14 residues long. Germline V gene lookup returns CDR1 MGHDK and CDR2 SYGVNS. In DNA, the CDR3 is TGTGCCAGCAGTGAATTCGGGGGAGGGAATGAGCAGTTCTTC. As protein: CASSEFGGGNEQFF.

The sample holds one count of this clone. The chain is built from TRBV24-1 and TRBJ2-1, with 7 bases that match TRBD2. The length of the CDR3 is 16 residues. After removal of 5 bases from V and 0 bases from J, the junction contained 6 bases not matched to a gene. Germline CDR1 and CDR2: KGHDR and SFDVKD. In DNA form, the CDR3 reads TGTGCCACCAGTGGTACTGGCGGGGGCTCCTACAATGAGCAGTTCTTC. Its translation is CATSGTGGGSYNEQFF.

This CDR3 reads CASSLARANNEQFF. The CDR3, as DNA: TGTGCCAGCAGCCTCGCCAGGGCTAACAATGAGCAGTTCTTC. The chain employs TRBV6-5 and TRBJ2-1; maybe TRBD1 (5 bases). This CDR3 spans 14 amino acids. Germline V gives CDR1 MNHEY, CDR2 SVGAGI. V was shortened by 6 bases and J by 5 bases, with 14 bases between the two germline ends.

This sequence joins TRBV5-1 and TRBJ1-1; tentative D call: TRBD1 (5 bases). From germline, CDR1 is SGHRS and CDR2 YFSETQ. Trimming took 2 bases from V and 0 from J, leaving 8 bases between them. The CDR3 sequence is 14 residues long. Here the CDR3 DNA reads TGCGCCAGCAGCTTAGGGGCCATGAACACTGAAGCTTTCTTT. This translates into CASSLGAMNTEAFF.

The chain uses TRBV7-2 and TRBJ1-5, with a possible D match to TRBD1 (5 bases). V lost 8 bases to trimming and J lost 7 bases, with 15 bases between them. CDR3 length: 13 amino acids. The V gene's germline CDR1 is SGHTA and CDR2 FQGNSA. CDR3 protein: CASSDGGKQPQHF. CDR3 nucleotide sequence: TGTGCCAGCTCCGACGGGGGTAAACAGCCCCAGCATTTT. The whole variable domain, filled in from reference TRBV7-2 and TRBJ1-5, reads GAGVSQSPSNKVTEKGKDVELRCDPISGHTALYWYRQSLGQGLEFLIYFQGNSAPDKSGLPSDRFSAERTGGSVSTLTIQRTQQEDSAVYLCASSDGGKQPQHFGDGTRLSIL.

This clone was detected a few times. The chain carries TRBV28 and TRBJ1-5; a possible D gene is TRBD1 (6 bases). V was trimmed by 7 bases and J by 4 bases, leaving 14 bases between them. Germline V CDR1 and CDR2: MDHEN, SYDVKM. CDR3 length: 14 amino acids. CDR3 amino acids: CASTRDGTNQPQHF. Written as DNA, the CDR3 is TGTGCCAGCACCAGAGACGGGACAAATCAGCCCCAGCATTTT. The variable domain in full, with the rest retrieved from reference TRBV28 and TRBJ1-5, is DVKVTQSSRYLVKRTGEKVFLECVQDMDHENMFWYRQDPGLGLRLIYFSYDVKMKEKGDIPEGYSVSREKKERFSLILESASTNQTSMYLCASTRDGTNQPQHFGDGTRLSIL.

This clone was counted at least ten times. The rearrangement joins TRBV7-9 to TRBJ2-3, with D possibly matching TRBD2 (7 bases). The CDR3 has 16 residues. Germline-derived CDR1 and CDR2 are SEHNR and FQNEAQ (reference sequence). Deletions cut 1 base from V and 0 bases from J, with 11 bases between. DNA for the CDR3: TGTGCCAGCAGCTTAGAGGGCGGGGGCAGCACAGATACGCAGTATTTT. Protein product: CASSLEGGGSTDTQYF.

This clone has just one count. The chain links TRBV5-5 to TRBJ2-7; the D is unclear. The CDR3 loop spans 12 amino acids. Deletions cut 5 bases from V and 11 bases from J, with 17 bases between. The germline CDR1 and CDR2 sequences are SGHKS and YYEKEE (reference sequence). CDR3 DNA sequence: TGTGCCAGCAGTTGGTCTGGCGACACGGAGTACTTC. It specifies CASSWSGDTEYF.

The chain recombines TRBV27 with TRBJ2-2, with TRBD1 matching 7 bases. The ends lost 6 bases at V and 0 bases at J; junction bases unmatched: 16. In germline, CDR1 is MNHEY, CDR2 SMNVEV (reference sequence). This CDR3 has 19 residues. CDR3 sequence (DNA): TGTGCCAGCAGAGACAGGGTGGTTGGTCGTGGCACGAACACCGGGGAGCTGTTTTTT. Translated: CASRDRVVGRGTNTGELFF.

Only one count was recorded for this clone. Written as DNA, the CDR3 is TGCAGCGTTGTGAAGGGGGCCACCACTGAAGCTTTCTTT. Amino acids: CSVVKGATTEAFF. This chain joins TRBV29-1 and TRBJ1-1; 7 bases align to TRBD1. Looked up from germline, CDR1 is SQVTM and CDR2 is ANQGSEA. V was pared by 4 bases and J by 4 bases, with 6 bases of the junction left unmatched. The CDR3 loop spans 13 amino acids.

The chain has TRBV30 and TRBJ1-5; D unresolved. Trimming cost V 2 bases and J 2 bases, with 10 bases left between them. The CDR3 loop spans 14 amino acids. CDR1 GTSNPN and CDR2 SVGIG come from the germline V gene (reference sequence). The CDR3 here is CAWSLWGGNQPQHF. In nucleotides, the CDR3 is TGTGCCTGGAGTCTCTGGGGAGGCAATCAGCCCCAGCATTTT.

The V gene is TRBV5-4, the J gene TRBJ2-5, with D perhaps matching TRBD2 (6 bases). This CDR3 comprises 15 residues. V lost 0 bases, J lost 5 bases, and 14 bases lay in between. Germline V gene lookup returns CDR1 SGHNT and CDR2 YYREEE (reference sequence). The CDR3 spells CASSLGGTFTETQYF. CDR3 coding DNA: TGTGCCAGCAGCTTGGGAGGGACTTTTACGGAGACCCAGTACTTC.

This clone was seen more than once but under ten times. The rearrangement joins TRBV20-1 to TRBJ2-2, with 10 positions matching TRBD1. This CDR3 spans 17 amino acids. The V gene end was trimmed by 3 bases and the J gene end by 4 bases; junction bases not matched to a gene: 11. The germline gives CDR1 DFQATT, CDR2 SNEGSKA (reference sequence). CDR3 nucleotide sequence: TGCAGTGCTAGTGGGGGCACCGGGACAGGGGTCACCGGGGAGCTGTTTTTT. Residues: CSASGGTGTGVTGELFF.

The gene calls are TRBV29-1 and TRBJ2-7, with a weak D call TRBD2 (5 bases). This CDR3 comprises 13 residues. V lost 5 bases, J lost 2 bases, and 13 bases lay in between. Germline CDR1 SQVTM, CDR2 ANQGSEA. CDR3 in amino acids: CSVLPEGTYEQYF. The DNA for the CDR3 is TGCAGCGTTCTCCCAGAGGGCACCTACGAGCAGTACTTC.

In this sample, this clone turned up once. The rearrangement links TRBV5-1 to TRBJ2-7, with 11 nucleotides matching TRBD1. From germline, CDR1 is SGHRS and CDR2 YFSETQ. Germline trimming cut 4 bases from V and 1 base from J; bases unmatched to any gene: 4. The CDR3 loop spans 15 amino acids. CDR3 sequence (DNA): TGCGCCAGCAGCCCCGGGACAGGGGGTTCCTACGAGCAGTACTTC. Translating gives CASSPGTGGSYEQYF.

The chain joins TRBV29-1 to TRBJ1-2; D remains unclear. The CDR3 length is 11 residues. The V gene lost 0 bases and the J gene lost 7 bases, with 6 bases spanning the gap. Germline V lookup: CDR1 SQVTM, CDR2 ANQGSEA. The chain's CDR3 is CSVEEEGGYTF. The CDR3 DNA follows: TGCAGCGTTGAAGAAGAGGGTGGCTACACCTTC.

V usage is TRBV13 and J usage is TRBJ1-6, with TRBD1 as a possible D gene (5 bases). This CDR3 contains 11 residues. V was clipped by 4 bases and J by 13 bases, with 8 bases between them. Germline V gene sequence: CDR1 PRHDT, CDR2 FYEKMQ (reference sequence). The CDR3 DNA sequence: TGTGCCAGCAGCTCCCGGGGGCCCCTCCACTTT. It translates to CASSSRGPLHF.

The chain employs TRBV5-1 and TRBJ2-7; TRBD2 matches at 12 bases. There are 18 residues in the CDR3. V shed 0 bases and J 1 base; nucleotides not matched to a gene: 8. CDR1 SGHRS and CDR2 YFSETQ come from the germline V gene. The DNA for the CDR3 is TGCGCCAGCAGCTTGGCACACAAGACTAGCGGGAGTTCCTACGAGCAGTACTTC. Amino acids: CASSLAHKTSGSSYEQYF.

CDR3 residues: CASSQGGQVNEKLFF. In DNA form, the CDR3 reads TGCGCCAGCAGCCAAGGCGGACAGGTGAATGAAAAACTGTTTTTT. The rearrangement joins TRBV4-1 to TRBJ1-4, with TRBD1 matching 7 bases. Germline trimming cut 1 base from V and 5 bases from J; bases unmatched to any gene: 4. Looked up from germline, CDR1 is MGHRA and CDR2 is YSYEKL. The CDR3 loop spans 15 amino acids.

The chain joins TRBV27 to TRBJ2-3; a weak D match, TRBD2 (6 bases). The CDR3 runs 15 residues. V gave up 4 bases and J gave up 6 bases, with 17 bases separating them. CDR1 and CDR2 (germline): MNHEY, SMNVEV (reference sequence). In nucleotides, the CDR3 is TGTGCCAGCAGTTCGAAGCGGGCCCTCGGGGATACGCAGTATTTT. It codes for CASSSKRALGDTQYF.

CDR3 in DNA: TGTGCCAGCAGACATACAGCAACGGTTGAAAAACTGTTTTTT. This sequence encodes CASRHTATVEKLFF. This chain uses TRBV13 with TRBJ1-4; no clear D. Germline V lookup: CDR1 PRHDT, CDR2 FYEKMQ (reference sequence). V was shortened by 6 bases and J by 7 bases, with 15 bases between the two germline ends. This CDR3 region has 14 residues. The complete variable domain, with remaining parts taken from reference TRBV13 and TRBJ1-4, reads AAGVIQSPRHLIKEKRETATLKCYPIPRHDTVYWYQQGPGQDPQFLISFYEKMQSDKGSIPDRFSAQQFSDYHSELNMSSLELGDSALYFCASRHTATVEKLFFGSGTQLSVL.